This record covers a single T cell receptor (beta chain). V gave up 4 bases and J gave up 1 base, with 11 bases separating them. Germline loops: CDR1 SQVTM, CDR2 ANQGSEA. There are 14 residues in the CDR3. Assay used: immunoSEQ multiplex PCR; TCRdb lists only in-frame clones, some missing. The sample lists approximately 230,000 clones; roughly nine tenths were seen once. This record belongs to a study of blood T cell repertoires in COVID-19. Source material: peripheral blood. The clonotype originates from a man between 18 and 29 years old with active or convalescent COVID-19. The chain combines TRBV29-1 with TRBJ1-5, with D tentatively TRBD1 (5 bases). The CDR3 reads CSVVLGLSNQPQHF. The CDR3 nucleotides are TGCAGCGTTGTCCTGGGACTAAGCAATCAGCCCCAGCATTTT. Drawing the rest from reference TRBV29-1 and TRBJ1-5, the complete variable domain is SAVISQKPSRDICQRGTSLTIQCQVDSQVTMMFWYRQQPGQSLTLIATANQGSEATYESGFVIDKFPISRPNLTFSTLTVSNMSPEDSSIYLCSVVLGLSNQPQHFGDGTRLSIL.